Presented here are 22 T cell receptor beta chains from one specimen sequenced in a study of long-term antiretroviral therapy in people with HIV. Run at survey level, the immunoSEQ assay was version v3.0. The data were produced by immunoSEQ multiplex PCR, yet TCRdb's version contains in-frame clones alone and is incomplete. The sample lists about 41,000 clones, 85% to 95% occurring once. Sample: unsorted PBMCs, taken approximately 9.5 years after starting antiretroviral therapy. The receptors were gathered from a man aged 25 to 45 with HIV.

The chain joins TRBV27 to TRBJ1-2; 8 bases agree with TRBD1. The CDR3 is made up of 16 amino acids. Germline V gene sequence: CDR1 MNHEY, CDR2 SMNVEV (reference sequence). V gave up 5 bases and J gave up 4 bases; unmatched junction bases: 12. The CDR3 is CASSTGPGTGSYGYTF. The DNA of the CDR3 is TGTGCCAGCAGTACAGGTCCCGGGACAGGTAGCTATGGCTACACCTTC.

The V and J genes are TRBV2 and TRBJ2-2, with TRBD2 matching over 7 bases. V was pared by 6 bases and J by 3 bases, with 7 bases of the junction left unmatched. Per germline, CDR1 SNHLY and CDR2 FYNNEI. This CDR3 spans 15 amino acids. The CDR3 bases are TGTGCCAGCAGCCTCAATCGGGGGGACACCGGGGAGCTGTTTTTT. Its protein product is CASSLNRGDTGELFF.

This chain uses TRBV29-1 with TRBJ2-5, with 13 bases fitting TRBD2. J lost 4 bases, V lost 6 bases, and 2 bases had no gene match. There are 13 residues in the CDR3. Germline V gives CDR1 SQVTM, CDR2 ANQGSEA. The CDR3 is CSVRTSGGETQYF. DNA of the CDR3: TGCAGCGTGAGGACTAGCGGGGGAGAGACCCAGTACTTC.

The chain recombines TRBV4-1 with TRBJ2-2; D not resolved. CDR3 length equals 12 residues. Germline values: CDR1 MGHRA, CDR2 YSYEKL. V lost 7 bases, J lost 7 bases, and 10 bases lay in between. This CDR3 is CASKGGGGELFF. In DNA form, the CDR3 reads TGCGCCAGCAAGGGCGGCGGCGGGGAGCTGTTTTTT.

V gene TRBV2 combines with J gene TRBJ1-4; TRBD1 is a possible D gene (5 bases). Germline V gene lookup returns CDR1 SNHLY and CDR2 FYNNEI. The CDR3 is made up of 15 amino acids. Trimming took 5 bases from V and 2 from J, leaving 12 bases between them. CDR3: CASSIDSGTNEKLFF. The CDR3, as DNA: TGTGCCAGCAGTATCGACAGCGGGACTAATGAAAAACTGTTTTTT.

The chain joins TRBV5-1 to TRBJ2-7; D possibly uses TRBD1 or TRBD2 (7 bases each). V was clipped by 2 bases and J by 3 bases, with 15 bases between them. CDR3 size: 15 residues. Germline lookup yields CDR1 SGHRS and CDR2 YFSETQ. CDR3 nucleotide sequence: TGCGCCAGCAGCTTCGGGGGAGGGGGCAACTACGAGCAGTACTTC. Protein: CASSFGGGGNYEQYF. Full variable domain (missing parts from reference TRBV5-1 and TRBJ2-7): KAGVTQTPRYLIKTRGQQVTLSCSPISGHRSVSWYQQTPGQGLQFLFEYFSETQRNKGNFPGRFSGRQFSNSRSEMNVSTLELGDSALYLCASSFGGGGNYEQYFGPGTRLTVT.

The CDR3 is CASREQGFEQFF. CDR3 in DNA: TGTGCCAGCAGGGAACAGGGATTCGAGCAGTTCTTC. The chain combines TRBV2 with TRBJ2-1; D may be TRBD1 (6 bases). V lost 6 bases and J 10 bases, leaving 13 bases between the germline ends. The CDR3 is made up of 12 amino acids. Germline V gene data show CDR1 as SNHLY and CDR2 as FYNNEI. Combining the CDR3 with reference TRBV2 and TRBJ2-1 gives the whole variable domain EPEVTQTPSHQVTQMGQEVILRCVPISNHLYFYWYRQILGQKVEFLVSFYNNEISEKSEIFDDQFSVERPDGSNFTLKIRSTKLEDSAMYFCASREQGFEQFFGPGTRLTVL.

This clone has just one count. The V gene is TRBV5-6, the J gene TRBJ1-2; a weak D match, TRBD1 (6 bases). Germline CDR1 is SGHDT and CDR2 is YYEEEE. V lost 3 bases and J lost 3, with 15 bases in between. The length of the CDR3 is 15 residues. The DNA of the CDR3 is TGTGCCAGCAGCTCTGGGGGCCGTAGACACTATGGCTACACCTTC. Protein: CASSSGGRRHYGYTF.

The J gene is TRBJ1-4, the V gene TRBV5-1, with unresolved D. Between the trimmed V and J ends, which lost 4 bases and 4 bases, there was a span of 8 bases. Germline V CDR1 and CDR2: SGHRS, YFSETQ. There are 13 residues in the CDR3. CDR3: CASSEGINEKLFF. In nucleotides, the CDR3 is TGCGCCAGCAGCGAAGGGATTAATGAAAAACTGTTTTTT.

The rearrangement links TRBV30 to TRBJ1-5; no firm D call. The CDR3 totals 14 residues. Germline values: CDR1 GTSNPN, CDR2 SVGIG (reference sequence). The ends were cut back, 5 bases at V and 0 bases at J, with 11 bases in the middle. CDR3 DNA sequence: TGTGCCTGGCAAGACACAAATAGCAATCAGCCCCAGCATTTT. This translates into CAWQDTNSNQPQHF.

The chain carries TRBV7-9 and TRBJ2-7, with 7 bases that match TRBD2. Germline-derived CDR1 and CDR2 are SEHNR and FQNEAQ (reference sequence). The CDR3 is made up of 14 amino acids. V shed 7 bases, J shed 2 bases, and the junction held 8 bases outside the gene matches. The CDR3 here is CASTPSGGPYEQYF. In nucleotides, the CDR3 is TGTGCCAGCACCCCTTCGGGAGGACCCTACGAGCAGTACTTC.

The chain recombines TRBV5-6 with TRBJ2-5; D is possibly TRBD2 (6 bases). Trimming removed 0 bases at V and 5 bases at J, with 14 bases between. Germline lookup yields CDR1 SGHDT and CDR2 YYEEEE. CDR3 length: 15 amino acids. CDR3 nucleotide sequence: TGTGCCAGCAGCTTGGCCGGTGGCGGGGTCGAGACCCAGTACTTC. As protein: CASSLAGGGVETQYF.

The chain is built from TRBV19 and TRBJ1-2, with D uncertain. Per germline, CDR1 LNHDA and CDR2 SQIVND (reference sequence). The ends were cut back, 6 bases at V and 5 bases at J, with 13 bases in the middle. CDR3 length: 13 amino acids. The CDR3 nucleotides are TGTGCCAGTAGCCCAAGTCCCGGGTATGGCTACACCTTC. This translates into CASSPSPGYGYTF.

CDR3 protein: CAWSSTGGYGYTF. The CDR3 DNA reads as TGTGCCTGGAGTTCTACAGGGGGTTATGGCTACACCTTC. This chain links TRBV30 with TRBJ1-2, with 8 bases that match TRBD1. The trim removed 2 bases at V and 5 bases at J, leaving 4 bases unmatched. From germline, CDR1 is GTSNPN and CDR2 SVGIG (reference sequence). The CDR3 totals 13 residues.

The chain links TRBV19 to TRBJ1-2; D possibly corresponds to TRBD1 (5 bases). Germline loops: CDR1 LNHDA, CDR2 SQIVND (reference sequence). CDR3 length: 11 amino acids. Between the trimmed V and J ends, which lost 5 bases and 4 bases, there was a span of 5 bases. The CDR3 sequence is CASSGGYGYTF. DNA for the CDR3: TGTGCCAGTAGTGGGGGCTATGGCTACACCTTC. The full variable domain, in which reference TRBV19 and TRBJ1-2 provide the parts outside the CDR3, is DGGITQSPKYLFRKEGQNVTLSCEQNLNHDAMYWYRQDPGQGLRLIYYSQIVNDFQKGDIAEGYSVSREKKESFPLTVTSAQKNPTAFYLCASSGGYGYTFGSGTRLTVV.

The sample holds one count of this clone. The junction departs from the called germline gene at one end, perhaps through a read error. J is TRBJ1-2 and V is TRBV5-6; TRBD1 might be the D (5 bases). From germline, CDR1 is SGHDT and CDR2 YYEEEE. This CDR3 has 15 residues. In DNA, the CDR3 is TGTGCCAGCAACTTGCCAGGGCCGAGAAGTTATGGCTACACCTTC. Translation gives CASNLPGPRSYGYTF.

This rearrangement joins TRBV6-1 to TRBJ1-5; D may be TRBD1 (6 bases). The CDR3 has 17 residues. Per germline, CDR1 MNHNS and CDR2 SASEGT. Between the trimmed V and J ends, which lost 4 bases and 9 bases, there was a span of 25 bases. The CDR3 loop reads CASSGPISGGGFRPQHF. CDR3 DNA sequence: TGTGCCAGCAGTGGACCAATTAGCGGGGGGGGCTTCCGGCCCCAGCATTTT.

This rearrangement joins TRBV2 to TRBJ2-7; D assignment may be TRBD1 or TRBD2 (5 bases each). Germline V lookup: CDR1 SNHLY, CDR2 FYNNEI. The CDR3 extends over 12 amino acids. Trimming stripped 6 bases from V and 7 bases from J, with 13 bases between. CDR3 loop: CASSPGTGEQYV. CDR3 DNA sequence: TGTGCCAGCAGCCCCGGGACCGGGGAGCAGTACGTC.

CDR3 sequence (DNA): TGCGCCAGCAGCTTGGGGGCGCGGGGACAGCCCCAGCATTTT. It specifies CASSLGARGQPQHF. This chain uses TRBV5-1 with TRBJ1-5; no clear D. The CDR3 totals 14 residues. Germline V CDR1 and CDR2: SGHRS, YFSETQ. The V end lost 0 bases, the J end lost 7 bases, and 11 bases lay between the germline ends.

This chain connects TRBV28 to TRBJ2-7, with 11 nucleotides matching TRBD1. CDR1 and CDR2 from the germline V gene are MDHEN and SYDVKM. V was clipped by 6 bases and J by 6 bases; unmatched bases: 13. This CDR3 contains 16 residues. The CDR3 nucleotides read TGTGCCAGCAGCAAGTTTGGGACAGGGGGTCCGCGCGAGCAGTACGTC. This gives the protein CASSKFGTGGPREQYV.

The chain employs TRBV29-1 and TRBJ1-1; tentative D call: TRBD1 (5 bases). Germline values: CDR1 SQVTM, CDR2 ANQGSEA. The CDR3 has 12 amino acids. V shed 6 bases and J shed 5 bases, with 13 bases lying between them. The chain's CDR3 is CSVRDPDTEAFF. DNA for the CDR3: TGCAGCGTCCGGGACCCTGATACTGAAGCTTTCTTT.

This rearrangement joins TRBV5-6 to TRBJ2-2; D gene unclear. In germline, CDR1 is SGHDT, CDR2 YYEEEE. This CDR3 region has 14 residues. V was trimmed by 0 bases and J by 2 bases, leaving 5 bases between them. CDR3 region: CASSLGHNTGELFF. CDR3 sequence (DNA): TGTGCCAGCAGCTTGGGCCATAACACCGGGGAGCTGTTTTTT.